This T cell receptor (beta chain) comes out of a study of T cell repertoires in cytomegalovirus infection. Study at large: Well-studied HLA-B-restricted epitopes and recently identified HLA-C-restricted epitopes of CMV were both used in the study. Public TCR beta signatures marked donors with CMV infection and the matching HLA.

Regarding this clonotype: Its antigen is unidentified.

After removal of 9 bases from V and 0 bases from J, the junction contained 3 bases not matched to a gene. CDR3 size: 13 residues. Germline assignment: CDR1 WNHNN and CDR2 SYGVQD (reference sequence). Study observations and caveats: Dominating the ex vivo response were TCR beta clonotypes that were CMV-specific and HLA-C-restricted. Summed public TCR beta family frequency identified CMV carriers bearing the relevant HLA.

Each CDR3 protein is one row after TCRdb ran MiXCR on the reads. The sample holds 550,000 to 850,000 distinct CDR3 sequences, roughly 36% seen once. Here the sequenced sample was cultured PBMCs, taken from culture after CMV antigen stimulation. The chain has TRBV10-1 and TRBJ2-3, with 7 bases identical to TRBD2. This clonotype originated in a human donor in good health (CMV status not recorded). Some clones in this sample may be carry-over from other donors' samples. CDR3 region: CARLATSTDTQYF. CDR3 sequence (DNA): TGCGCCAGACTAGCGACTAGCACAGATACGCAGTATTTT.